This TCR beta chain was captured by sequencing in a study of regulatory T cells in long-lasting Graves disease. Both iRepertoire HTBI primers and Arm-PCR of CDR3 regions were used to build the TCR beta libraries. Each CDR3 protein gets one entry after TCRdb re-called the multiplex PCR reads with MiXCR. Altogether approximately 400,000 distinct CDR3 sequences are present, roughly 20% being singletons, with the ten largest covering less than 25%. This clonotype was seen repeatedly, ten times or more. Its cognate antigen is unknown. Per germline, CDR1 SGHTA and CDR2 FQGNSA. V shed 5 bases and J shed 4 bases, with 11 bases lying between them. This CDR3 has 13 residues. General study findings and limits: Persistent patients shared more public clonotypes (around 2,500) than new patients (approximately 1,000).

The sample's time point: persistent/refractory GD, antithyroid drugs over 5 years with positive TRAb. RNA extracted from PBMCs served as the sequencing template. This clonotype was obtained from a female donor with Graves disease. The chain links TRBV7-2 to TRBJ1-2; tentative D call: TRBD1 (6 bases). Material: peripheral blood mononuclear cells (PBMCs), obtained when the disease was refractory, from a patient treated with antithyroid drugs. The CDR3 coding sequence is TGTGCCAGCAGCCAAGACAGGTTCTATGGCTACACCTTC. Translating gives CASSQDRFYGYTF. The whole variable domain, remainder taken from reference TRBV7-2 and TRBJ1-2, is GAGVSQSPSNKVTEKGKDVELRCDPISGHTALYWYRQSLGQGLEFLIYFQGNSAPDKSGLPSDRFSAERTGGSVSTLTIQRTQQEDSAVYLCASSQDRFYGYTFGSGTRLTVV.